This TCR beta chain was captured in a study of T cells after yellow fever vaccination. Findings and limits, study-wide: Abundant bulk-population clonotypes could contaminate the FACS-sorted repertoires. Most primary-vaccination clones reappeared after the booster (about 96% CD4, 88% CD8).

The CDR3 has 15 amino acids. V was pared by 1 base and J by 4 bases, with 13 bases between. Germline V lookup: CDR1 MNHEY, CDR2 SVGAGI. This clonotype has a count of ten or more. The antigen is undetermined. The study made its TCR cDNA through 5'RACE template switching. That step introduced a universal primer site along with UMIs. Via MiXCR, TCRdb re-called the 5' RACE reads, giving one row per CDR3 protein. The sample shows roughly 120,000 distinct CDR3 sequences, 7.4% of them seen only once. The sequence came from a man aged 18 to 30 who received the YFV17D yellow fever vaccine. The sample was CD4+ T cells sorted from PBMCs, taken roughly 10 days after the first yellow fever vaccination. The J gene is TRBJ1-2, the V gene TRBV6-5; D is uncertain. Here the CDR3 DNA reads TGTGCCAGCAGTTACTTGGGCCGGGCAGTCTATGGCTACACCTTC. Its translation is CASSYLGRAVYGYTF.